A selection of T cell receptor beta chains follows, all from one sample in a study of early T cells in non-severe SARS-CoV-2 infection. TCRdb fed the 5' RACE reads into MiXCR, producing one record per CDR3 protein. The data contain roughly 50,000 distinct CDR3 sequences, roughly 7.8% of them singletons. This specimen was whole blood, taken at baseline. The receptor set was obtained from an adult who was a healthcare worker with PCR-confirmed SARS-CoV-2 infection or an uninfected control (not recorded which). Both conserved end residues are part of each CDR3.

CDR3 protein: CASIPDRDFFDTQYF; V gene: TRBV6-4; J gene: TRBJ2-3
CDR3 protein: CSVEASVAYNEQFF; V gene: TRBV20-1; J gene: TRBJ2-1
CDR3 protein: CASSPETLGYTF; V gene: TRBV18; J gene: TRBJ1-2
CDR3 protein: CASSSSGIQTYGYTF; V gene: TRBV7-9; J gene: TRBJ1-2
CDR3 protein: CASSKRTGGSYNEQFF; V gene: TRBV5-1; J gene: TRBJ2-1
CDR3 protein: CASSIEAANEKLFF; V gene: TRBV19; J gene: TRBJ1-4
CDR3 protein: CASSLQGLRNTGELFF; V gene: TRBV7-2; J gene: TRBJ2-2
CDR3 protein: CASSQDNEQFF; V gene: TRBV4-1; J gene: TRBJ2-1
CDR3 protein: CASSEATSGLRETQYF; V gene: TRBV2; J gene: TRBJ2-5
CDR3 protein: CSGLWFRGSYEQYF; V gene: TRBV29-1; J gene: TRBJ2-7
CDR3 protein: CASSGLRKNEQFF; V gene: TRBV2; J gene: TRBJ2-1
CDR3 protein: CASSLGLRPDSPLHF; V gene: TRBV7-2; J gene: TRBJ1-6
CDR3 protein: CSAGHREQAFF; V gene: TRBV20-1; J gene: TRBJ1-1
CDR3 protein: CASSPISGGSYEQYF; V gene: TRBV6-6; J gene: TRBJ2-7
CDR3 protein: CASSLDRGSYNEQFF; V gene: TRBV4-1; J gene: TRBJ2-1
CDR3 protein: CASTASPGELFF; V gene: TRBV19; J gene: TRBJ2-2
CDR3 protein: CASSLGRAILSETQYF; V gene: TRBV5-1; J gene: TRBJ2-5
CDR3 protein: CASSPVQEGFEKLFF; V gene: TRBV28; J gene: TRBJ1-4
CDR3 protein: CASSLGQGMNQPQHF; V gene: TRBV3-1; J gene: TRBJ1-5
CDR3 protein: CASSQGQGGEQYF; V gene: TRBV6-2/TRBV6-3; J gene: TRBJ2-7
CDR3 protein: CASSFSPYNSPLHF; V gene: TRBV28; J gene: TRBJ1-6
CDR3 protein: CASSDGRRGQFF; V gene: TRBV2; J gene: TRBJ2-1
CDR3 protein: CATSKKAGEGEQFF; V gene: TRBV15; J gene: TRBJ2-1
CDR3 protein: CASSQDPAGTSGTLGYEQYF; V gene: TRBV4-2; J gene: TRBJ2-7
CDR3 protein: CASSHTRGNTGELFF; V gene: TRBV4-1; J gene: TRBJ2-2
CDR3 protein: CASKMDRVNYEQYF; V gene: TRBV11-2; J gene: TRBJ2-7
CDR3 protein: CASSQRGQGLSYEQYF; V gene: TRBV11-1; J gene: TRBJ2-7
CDR3 protein: CASSFPTGNYGYTF; V gene: TRBV7-9; J gene: TRBJ1-2
CDR3 protein: CASSTDRPTNEKLFF; V gene: TRBV19; J gene: TRBJ1-4
CDR3 protein: CASSLEGPVSGNTIYF; V gene: TRBV5-6; J gene: TRBJ1-3
CDR3 protein: CASSSGLRNEQFF; V gene: TRBV27; J gene: TRBJ2-1
CDR3 protein: CSARDMRESSYEQYF; V gene: TRBV20-1; J gene: TRBJ2-7
CDR3 protein: CASSPWGAVGDEQFF; V gene: TRBV5-1; J gene: TRBJ2-1
CDR3 protein: CATPPGTGIFTEAFF; V gene: TRBV12-3/TRBV12-4; J gene: TRBJ1-1
CDR3 protein: CASSMGLAGNGYNEQFF; V gene: TRBV19; J gene: TRBJ2-1
CDR3 protein: CASSLPQGFETQYF; V gene: TRBV7-2; J gene: TRBJ2-5
CDR3 protein: CASSLWASGTDTQYF; V gene: TRBV12-3/TRBV12-4; J gene: TRBJ2-3
CDR3 protein: CASSRIRDREDNEQFF; V gene: TRBV5-1; J gene: TRBJ2-1
CDR3 protein: CASSLFTGRASYNEQFF; V gene: TRBV7-9; J gene: TRBJ2-1
CDR3 protein: CASAAGASSQETQYF; V gene: TRBV28; J gene: TRBJ2-5
CDR3 protein: CASSTNRGPDTQYF; V gene: TRBV12-3/TRBV12-4; J gene: TRBJ2-3
CDR3 protein: CAIGGLGYEQYF; V gene: TRBV10-3; J gene: TRBJ2-7
CDR3 protein: CASSDMVSWRVNEQFF; V gene: TRBV10-2; J gene: TRBJ2-1
CDR3 protein: CASSLSGLGSSYEQYF; V gene: TRBV7-2; J gene: TRBJ2-7
CDR3 protein: CATSRGGSSYNEQFF; V gene: TRBV15; J gene: TRBJ2-1
CDR3 protein: CASSQDIELDTQYF; V gene: TRBV3-1; J gene: TRBJ2-3
CDR3 protein: CASSTPSGGEETQYF; V gene: TRBV7-8; J gene: TRBJ2-5
CDR3 protein: CASSYSGADTQYF; V gene: TRBV6-5; J gene: TRBJ2-3
CDR3 protein: CASGRTSGSNYEQYF; V gene: TRBV3-1; J gene: TRBJ2-7
CDR3 protein: CASSLDPHGELFF; V gene: TRBV11-2; J gene: TRBJ2-2
CDR3 protein: CASSLRPGGSRNNEQFF; V gene: TRBV19; J gene: TRBJ2-1
CDR3 protein: CASGAPGTGYYNEQFF; V gene: TRBV25-1; J gene: TRBJ2-1
CDR3 protein: CASSLDSLYEQYF; V gene: TRBV28; J gene: TRBJ2-7
CDR3 protein: CAWSVLLPGRAGEQFF; V gene: TRBV30; J gene: TRBJ2-1
CDR3 protein: CSVEGTGDYEQYF; V gene: TRBV29-1; J gene: TRBJ2-7